The 23 T cell receptor beta chains below come from one sample, sequenced in a study of T cells in Graves' hyperthyroidism and ophthalmopathy (dated by TCRdb to the late 2010s). The library was built by means of multiplex PCR. Instrument on record: Illumina HiSeq 2000. Amplification of TCR beta CDR3 regions was carried out from RNA transcripts. The first round of RT-PCR for the TCR CDR3 was performed with the HTBI primer set and the Qiagen OneStep RT-PCR kit. TCRdb cleaned the public reads at Q25 with fastp, built clones with MiXCR and kept in-frame beta chains. CDR3 protein duplicates are merged, each entry listing the most common genes and DNA. This sample gives approximately 400,000 distinct CDR3 sequences in total; roughly 13% of them show up just once. The ten largest clones represent 8% to 13% of the sample. The sample taken for sequencing was blood. The receptors come from a woman aged 55-69 years with Graves' hyperthyroidism.

This clonotype appeared many times. The gene calls are TRBV29-1 and TRBJ1-2; D call uncertain. V was shortened by 7 bases and J by 6 bases, with 18 bases between the two germline ends. The CDR3 length is 13 residues. Germline V gene lookup returns CDR1 SQVTM and CDR2 ANQGSEA. CDR3 DNA: TGCAGCGCCGACCCCAAGGGAGTGCATGGCTACACCTTC. It yields the protein CSADPKGVHGYTF. Full variable domain (outside the CDR3, taken from reference TRBV29-1 and TRBJ1-2): SAVISQKPSRDICQRGTSLTIQCQVDSQVTMMFWYRQQPGQSLTLIATANQGSEATYESGFVIDKFPISRPNLTFSTLTVSNMSPEDSSIYLCSADPKGVHGYTFGSGTRLTVV.

The genes are TRBV7-2 and TRBJ2-5; D remains unclear. CDR3 length: 14 amino acids. Germline V gene lookup returns CDR1 SGHTA and CDR2 FQGNSA. The ends were cut back, 2 bases at V and 1 base at J, with 8 bases in the middle. CDR3 DNA sequence: TGTGCCAGCAGCTTAAATTGGCTCCAAGAGACCCAGTACTTC. Translation gives CASSLNWLQETQYF.

This chain joins TRBV20-1 and TRBJ1-1; D remains unclear. This CDR3 contains 10 residues. The ends were cut back, 6 bases at V and 5 bases at J, with 7 bases in the middle. CDR1 and CDR2 (germline): DFQATT, SNEGSKA (reference sequence). The CDR3 is CSAGGTEAFF. The CDR3 DNA follows: TGCAGTGCCGGCGGTACTGAAGCTTTCTTT.

At least ten counts were recorded for this clonotype. This chain joins TRBV11-2 and TRBJ1-3, with 9 bases identical to TRBD1. The V and J ends lost 6 bases and 0 bases, in that order; junction bases with no gene match: 6. This CDR3 contains 16 residues. Germline-derived CDR1 and CDR2 are SGHAT and FQNNGV. The CDR3 DNA follows: TGTGCCAGCAGACGGACAGGGGCTTTCTCTGGAAACACCATATATTTT. Amino acids: CASRRTGAFSGNTIYF.

The chain employs TRBV5-1 and TRBJ2-1, with a weak D call TRBD2 (5 bases). CDR1 and CDR2 from the germline V gene are SGHRS and YFSETQ. V was clipped by 4 bases and J by 7 bases, with 12 bases between them. The CDR3 covers 13 residues. The CDR3 DNA sequence: TGCGCCAGCAGCGTCGGGGTTCAAAATGAGCAGTTCTTC. It encodes CASSVGVQNEQFF.

This clonotype showed up just a few times. The chain joins TRBV27 to TRBJ2-1; D ambiguous. The ends were cut back, 4 bases at V and 0 bases at J, with 7 bases in the middle. This CDR3 contains 14 residues. CDR1 MNHEY and CDR2 SMNVEV come from the germline V gene (reference sequence). The CDR3 DNA reads TGTGCCAGCAGTTCCCTGAGCTCCTACAATGAGCAGTTCTTC. It specifies CASSSLSSYNEQFF.

This clonotype was recorded at least ten times. V is TRBV5-1 and J is TRBJ2-7; 7 nucleotides match TRBD1. V shed 4 bases, J shed 5 bases, and the junction held 6 bases outside the gene matches. The V gene's germline CDR1 is SGHRS and CDR2 YFSETQ. The CDR3 extends over 13 amino acids. DNA of the CDR3: TGCGCCAGCAGCATGACAGGGACGGACGAGCAGTACTTC. Protein sequence: CASSMTGTDEQYF.

This clonotype was counted ten times or more. The chain is built from TRBV2 and TRBJ2-1, with D possibly called TRBD1 or TRBD2 (7 bases each). This CDR3 has 16 amino acids. Germline CDR1 SNHLY, CDR2 FYNNEI. The V end was cut by 6 bases, the J end by 9 bases, with 24 bases between. The CDR3 here is CASSPRTGGSGVEQFF. DNA of the CDR3: TGTGCCAGCAGCCCGAGGACAGGCGGGAGTGGGGTTGAGCAGTTCTTC.

This rearrangement joins TRBV4-1 to TRBJ2-3, with TRBD1 matching 7 bases. V lost 4 bases and J lost 0; bases outside the gene matches: 7. Germline V lookup: CDR1 MGHRA, CDR2 YSYEKL. The CDR3 runs 16 residues. Written as DNA, the CDR3 is TGCGCCAGCAGCCTACCTGTGGACAGGAGCACAGATACGCAGTATTTT. Translated: CASSLPVDRSTDTQYF.

This clonotype was observed a few times. The V and J genes are TRBV27 and TRBJ2-7, with a possible D match to TRBD2 (5 bases). This CDR3 contains 15 residues. Per germline, CDR1 MNHEY and CDR2 SMNVEV (reference sequence). Trimming cost V 5 bases and J 3 bases, with 17 bases left between them. The CDR3 nucleotides are TGTGCCAGCAGTGACGGACTCCTAAAAAACTACGAGCAGTACTTC. It yields the protein CASSDGLLKNYEQYF.

The chain couples TRBV7-9 to TRBJ2-2; D is unclear. Germline V gene data show CDR1 as SEHNR and CDR2 as FQNEAQ (reference sequence). V lost 4 bases and J 13 bases, leaving 10 bases between the germline ends. The CDR3 extends over 11 amino acids. The CDR3 coding sequence is TGTGCCAGCAGCTCCTCTGGTGGGCTGTTTTTT. Protein: CASSSSGGLFF.

This clonotype was seen many times. The chain is built from TRBV6-1 and TRBJ2-1; no reliable D call. V was trimmed by 7 bases and J by 9 bases, leaving 10 bases between them. CDR1 is MNHNS and CDR2 is SASEGT in the germline V gene. This CDR3 is built from 11 residues. DNA of the CDR3: TGTGCCAGCACCTACGTGGGTGAGCAGTTCTTC. Its translation: CASTYVGEQFF.

V gene TRBV10-3 combines with J gene TRBJ2-1, with 8 bases matching TRBD2. V shed 4 bases and J 7 bases; nucleotides not matched to a gene: 3. The CDR3 length is 13 residues. The germline CDR1 and CDR2 sequences are ENHRY and SYGVKD. CDR3 sequence (DNA): TGTGCCATCAGTGGGGCTAGCGGGAATGAGCAGTTCTTC. Protein sequence: CAISGASGNEQFF.

The sample holds many counts of this clonotype. The V gene is TRBV10-3, the J gene TRBJ2-3, with 8 positions matching TRBD2. This CDR3 is built from 14 residues. The V segment lost 7 bases and the J segment 2 bases; nucleotides outside the gene matches: 5. Per germline, CDR1 ENHRY and CDR2 SYGVKD. This CDR3 is CAIKPGGDTDTQYF. The CDR3 DNA sequence: TGTGCCATCAAACCGGGAGGGGACACAGATACGCAGTATTTT.

This clonotype was seen repeatedly, ten times or more. The chain combines TRBV28 with TRBJ2-6; TRBD2 might be the D (5 bases). Trimming took off 5 bases at V and 4 bases at J, with 18 bases between the two ends. Germline-derived CDR1 and CDR2 are MDHEN and SYDVKM. The CDR3 consists of 17 residues. The CDR3 here is CASSLVRAGGGANVLTF. In DNA form, the CDR3 reads TGTGCCAGCAGTCTAGTGAGGGCCGGAGGAGGGGCCAACGTCCTGACTTTC. Together with reference TRBV28 and TRBJ2-6, the CDR3 gives the full variable domain: DVKVTQSSRYLVKRTGEKVFLECVQDMDHENMFWYRQDPGLGLRLIYFSYDVKMKEKGDIPEGYSVSREKKERFSLILESASTNQTSMYLCASSLVRAGGGANVLTFGAGSRLTVL.

Regarding this clonotype: The limits of the CDR3 on the DNA are not certain, so only TCRdb's listed CDR3 is given. The chain couples TRBV28 to TRBJ2-7; the DNA was not compared with TRBD1, the D call given in the table. Counting both end residues, the CDR3 totals 22 amino acids. CDR1 and CDR2 from the germline V gene are MDHEN and SYDVKM. This CDR3 is CASSFYICSAAGTGGRSYEQYF.

Many counts were recorded for this clonotype. This chain joins TRBV5-1 and TRBJ2-3; 8 bases map to TRBD2. V gave up 0 bases and J gave up 4 bases; unmatched junction bases: 7. Germline V lookup: CDR1 SGHRS, CDR2 YFSETQ. The CDR3 contains 16 residues. The CDR3 nucleotides read TGCGCCAGCAGCTTGGATAGCGGGATAGGCGCAGATACGCAGTATTTT. It yields the protein CASSLDSGIGADTQYF.

The rearrangement links TRBV20-1 to TRBJ2-2, with 10 positions matching TRBD1. The V gene end was trimmed by 1 base and the J gene end by 4 bases; junction bases not matched to a gene: 12. CDR3 size: 18 residues. Germline-derived CDR1 and CDR2 are DFQATT and SNEGSKA (reference sequence). DNA for the CDR3: TGCAGTGCTAGAGCGGCCCCGGGACAGGGGATTGGCACCGGGGAGCTGTTTTTT. Its translation is CSARAAPGQGIGTGELFF.

In this sample, this clonotype turned up many times. J is TRBJ1-1 and V is TRBV6-1; D possibly corresponds to TRBD1 (5 bases). Trimming took off 5 bases at V and 7 bases at J, with 11 bases between the two ends. The CDR3 covers 12 residues. CDR1 and CDR2 from the germline V gene are MNHNS and SASEGT. The CDR3 coding sequence is TGTGCCAGCAGTCGTGGGACGTTTGAAGCTTTCTTT. Protein: CASSRGTFEAFF.

This clonotype was seen many times. The gene calls are TRBV12-3 or TRBV12-4 and TRBJ1-1; 7 positions agree with TRBD1. With 8 bases clipped from V and 3 bases from J, the junction kept 6 bases outside the gene matches. The CDR3 runs 13 residues. The CDR3 protein is CASWEDRDTEAFF. The CDR3 DNA reads TGTGCCAGCTGGGAAGACAGGGACACTGAAGCTTTCTTT.

At least ten counts were recorded for this clonotype. The chain joins TRBV30 to TRBJ2-1, with 8 bases lining up with TRBD1. Germline V gene sequence: CDR1 GTSNPN, CDR2 SVGIG (reference sequence). The CDR3 has 14 residues. V lost 5 bases to trimming and J lost 3 bases; unmatched junction nucleotides: 6. CDR3 sequence (DNA): TGTGCCTGGCTACAGGGGGGCGACTACAATGAGCAGTTCTTC. Encoded protein: CAWLQGGDYNEQFF.

The J gene is TRBJ2-7, the V gene TRBV29-1; TRBD1 might be the D (5 bases). Germline CDR1 is SQVTM and CDR2 is ANQGSEA. CDR3 length: 14 residues. V lost 5 bases and J lost 1, with 15 bases in between. CDR3 DNA: TGCAGCGTTTTTGAAGGGGCTTTTTCCTACGAGCAGTACTTC. Translated, it gives CSVFEGAFSYEQYF.

This clonotype was detected a few times. The chain joins TRBV12-3 or TRBV12-4 to TRBJ1-5; tentative D call: TRBD1 (5 bases). This CDR3 is built from 14 residues. Trimming removed 7 bases from V and 5 bases from J, with 15 bases in between. CDR3 in amino acids: CASILGGGDQPQHF. In nucleotides, the CDR3 is TGTGCCAGCATACTGGGGGGGGGGGATCAGCCCCAGCATTTT.